The 31 T cell receptor beta chains given below trace back to one sample, sequenced in a study of T cells in Graves' hyperthyroidism and ophthalmopathy. RNA transcripts served as the template for amplifying TCR beta CDR3 regions. The study used the HTBI primer set for a first-round RT-PCR of the TCR CDR3. TCRdb reprocessed the multiplex PCR reads via MiXCR and lists one record per CDR3 protein. The table includes about 690,000 distinct CDR3 sequences, around 16% detected once. What was sequenced was blood. The receptors were gathered from a man between 50 and 59 years old with Graves' hyperthyroidism.

This clonotype turned up a few times. The J gene is TRBJ2-3, the V gene TRBV24-1, with D unresolved. There are 13 residues in the CDR3. The V and J ends lost 5 bases and 4 bases respectively, with 9 bases between them. Germline-derived CDR1 and CDR2 are KGHDR and SFDVKD. Written as DNA, the CDR3 is TGTGCCACCAGTGGGACGCTGGCAGATACGCAGTATTTT. It yields the protein CATSGTLADTQYF.

This clonotype was recorded many times. V and J are TRBV6-5 and TRBJ2-2; 10 positions agree with TRBD2. There are 18 residues in the CDR3. Germline V gene lookup returns CDR1 MNHEY and CDR2 SVGAGI. V lost 0 bases to trimming and J lost 2 bases; unmatched junction nucleotides: 6. The CDR3 region is CASSYSIGLAENTGELFF. The CDR3, as DNA: TGTGCCAGCAGTTACTCGATCGGACTAGCGGAAAACACCGGGGAGCTGTTTTTT.

This clonotype was detected only a few times. This sequence joins TRBV5-1 and TRBJ2-1, with D perhaps matching TRBD2 (6 bases). Trimming took off 1 base at V and 4 bases at J, with 15 bases between the two ends. Germline CDR1 reads SGHRS; CDR2 reads YFSETQ. This CDR3 is 16 amino acids long. CDR3 region: CASSLNRDSMYNEQFF. Here the CDR3 DNA reads TGCGCCAGCAGCTTGAACCGGGACTCAATGTACAATGAGCAGTTCTTC.

In this sample, this clonotype turned up many times. This chain uses TRBV2 with TRBJ2-5; TRBD1 matches 10 bases. The CDR3 runs 15 residues. Trimming took 2 bases from V and 1 from J; bases not matched to a gene: 1. CDR1 SNHLY and CDR2 FYNNEI come from the germline V gene. DNA of the CDR3: TGTGCCAGCAGTGAAAGGACAGGGGGCCAAGAGACCCAGTACTTC. Amino acid sequence: CASSERTGGQETQYF.

This clonotype was seen repeatedly, ten times or more. This chain connects TRBV11-2 to TRBJ2-7, with 10 nucleotides matching TRBD2. Trimming removed 5 bases from V and 4 bases from J; junction bases left unmatched: 5. The CDR3 runs 14 residues. Germline values: CDR1 SGHAT, CDR2 FQNNGV. CDR3 amino acids: CASSLSGRWYEQYF. CDR3 sequence (DNA): TGTGCCAGCAGCCTTAGCGGGAGGTGGTACGAGCAGTACTTC. The whole variable domain, filled in from reference TRBV11-2 and TRBJ2-7, reads EAGVAQSPRYKIIEKRQSVAFWCNPISGHATLYWYQQILGQGPKLLIQFQNNGVVDDSQLPKDRFSAERLKGVDSTLKIQPAKLEDSAVYLCASSLSGRWYEQYFGPGTRLTVT.

This clonotype has a count of ten or more. This chain connects TRBV10-3 to TRBJ1-2; a possible D gene is TRBD1 (6 bases). Germline values: CDR1 ENHRY, CDR2 SYGVKD. V was clipped by 0 bases and J by 5 bases, with 13 bases between them. The CDR3 length is 15 residues. The CDR3 here is CAISESGQGMYGYTF. The DNA for the CDR3 is TGTGCCATCAGTGAGTCGGGGCAGGGGATGTATGGCTACACCTTC.

The rearrangement links TRBV7-8 to TRBJ2-3; D possibly corresponds to TRBD1 (5 bases). The tail of the sequence fits TRBJ1-5 better, so the J call may be wrong. Germline values: CDR1 SGHVS, CDR2 FQNEAQ. The CDR3 is 16 amino acids. The CDR3 reads CASSPRLAGVTDTQHF. The DNA of the CDR3 is TGTGCCAGCAGCCCTAGACTAGCGGGGGTCACAGATACGCAGCATTTT.

This clonotype was found many times. The chain has TRBV2 and TRBJ1-1, with D perhaps matching TRBD1 (5 bases). CDR1 SNHLY and CDR2 FYNNEI come from the germline V gene. Trimming cost V 7 bases and J 0 bases, with 9 bases left between them. There are 13 residues in the CDR3. CDR3 sequence: CASTGEMNTEAFF. The DNA for the CDR3 is TGTGCCAGCACGGGGGAGATGAACACTGAAGCTTTCTTT.

The V gene is TRBV19, the J gene TRBJ2-1, with TRBD2 matching 8 bases. The trim removed 3 bases at V and 1 base at J, leaving 2 bases unmatched. The V gene's germline CDR1 is LNHDA and CDR2 SQIVND (reference sequence). This CDR3 comprises 15 residues. Here the CDR3 reads CASSIGGESYNEQFF. In nucleotides, the CDR3 is TGTGCCAGTAGTATCGGGGGGGAGTCCTACAATGAGCAGTTCTTC.

V and J are TRBV6-2 or TRBV6-3 and TRBJ2-1, with 7 bases fitting TRBD2. The germline gives CDR1 MNHEY, CDR2 SVGEGT. CDR3 size: 17 residues. V gave up 2 bases and J gave up 8 bases; unmatched junction bases: 15. CDR3: CASSYNVPSGLRDEQFF. In DNA, the CDR3 is TGTGCCAGCAGTTACAATGTCCCTAGCGGCCTTAGGGATGAGCAGTTCTTC.

At least ten counts were recorded for this clonotype. The chain combines TRBV2 with TRBJ1-1, with TRBD1 identical over 7 bases. The length of the CDR3 is 16 residues. V dropped 7 bases and J dropped 5; count of bases not matched to a gene: 16. Germline V gene sequence: CDR1 SNHLY, CDR2 FYNNEI. This CDR3 reads CASTESWSGGGTEAFF. The CDR3 DNA sequence: TGTGCCAGCACGGAGAGCTGGTCAGGGGGGGGGACTGAAGCTTTCTTT.

Notes on this clonotype: Since the CDR3 does not end with the conserved phenylalanine or tryptophan, this likely comes from a read error. The J gene is TRBJ1-6, the V gene TRBV12-3 or TRBV12-4, with D unresolved. This CDR3 is built from 14 residues. V dropped 3 bases and J dropped 5 bases, with 8 bases sitting between them. The CDR3 sequence is CASSLRQNNSPLHS. The DNA for the CDR3 is TGTGCCAGCAGTTTGCGGCAGAATAATTCACCCCTCCACTCT.

This clonotype was detected many times. This rearrangement joins TRBV7-8 to TRBJ2-5, with 11 bases aligning to TRBD2. Trimming removed 0 bases from V and 1 base from J; junction bases left unmatched: 4. The CDR3 length is 17 residues. Germline V gene lookup returns CDR1 SGHVS and CDR2 FQNEAQ. CDR3 protein: CASSLAGTSGGQETQYF. The CDR3 DNA sequence: TGTGCCAGCAGCTTAGCCGGCACTAGCGGGGGCCAAGAGACCCAGTACTTC. Variable domain in full (rest from reference TRBV7-8 and TRBJ2-5): GAGVSQSPRYKVAKRGQDVALRCDPISGHVSLFWYQQALGQGPEFLTYFQNEAQLDKSGLPSDRFFAERPEGSVSTLKIQRTQQEDSAVYLCASSLAGTSGGQETQYFGPGTRLLVL.

This clonotype was observed at least ten times. The V and J genes are TRBV6-1 and TRBJ2-7; 7 bases fit TRBD2. The V gene's germline CDR1 is MNHNS and CDR2 SASEGT. The CDR3 has 14 residues. V lost 7 bases and J lost 2; bases outside the gene matches: 8. CDR3 protein: CASTRGEGTYEQYF. CDR3 bases: TGTGCCAGCACCCGCGGGGAGGGGACCTACGAGCAGTACTTC.

This clonotype was detected many times. The chain carries TRBV28 and TRBJ2-4; maybe TRBD2 (5 bases). Trimming stripped 1 base from V and 0 bases from J, with 10 bases between. Germline CDR1 reads MDHEN; CDR2 reads SYDVKM. CDR3 length equals 16 residues. The CDR3 here is CASSLFLALAKNIQYF. The CDR3 region has the DNA TGTGCCAGCAGTTTATTCCTAGCTCTAGCCAAAAACATTCAGTACTTC.

The V call is TRBV7-2, the J call TRBJ2-3; TRBD2 agrees at 7 bases. The V gene's germline CDR1 is SGHTA and CDR2 FQGNSA. The CDR3 totals 14 residues. V shed 2 bases, J shed 5 bases, and the junction held 4 bases outside the gene matches. The CDR3 sequence: CASSLWEGQDTQYF. The DNA for the CDR3 is TGTGCCAGCAGCTTATGGGAGGGCCAAGATACGCAGTATTTT. Looking up the rest from reference TRBV7-2 and TRBJ2-3 gives the full variable domain: GAGVSQSPSNKVTEKGKDVELRCDPISGHTALYWYRQSLGQGLEFLIYFQGNSAPDKSGLPSDRFSAERTGGSVSTLTIQRTQQEDSAVYLCASSLWEGQDTQYFGPGTRLTVL.

This clonotype was recorded at least ten times. The chain carries TRBV20-1 and TRBJ2-3; 7 nucleotides match TRBD2. CDR3 length: 16 residues. The V gene's germline CDR1 is DFQATT and CDR2 SNEGSKA (reference sequence). J was trimmed by 5 bases and V by 6 bases; bases with no gene match: 17. CDR3 bases: TGCAGTGCGGGAGGGGTTGGCGGGAGTGGTGGAGATACGCAGTATTTT. Amino acid sequence: CSAGGVGGSGGDTQYF.

As concerns this clonotype: The junction shows a germline mismatch at one end, possibly a read error. The chain recombines TRBV12-3 or TRBV12-4 with TRBJ2-5; D possibly uses TRBD1 or TRBD2 (6 bases each). The length of the CDR3 is 13 residues. CDR3 sequence (DNA): TGTGCCAGCAGCCGAGATGGGGGGATTGGGGGCTTCTTC. As protein: CASSRDGGIGGFF.

This clonotype has more than one count but fewer than ten. The gene calls are TRBV20-1 and TRBJ1-2; 7 nucleotides agree with TRBD1. Germline trimming cut 6 bases from V and 1 base from J; bases unmatched to any gene: 8. This CDR3 comprises 14 residues. Per the germline V gene, CDR1 is DFQATT and CDR2 is SNEGSKA (reference sequence). Written as DNA, the CDR3 is TGCAGTGCACGCGACAGGGTTTATAACTATGGCTACACCTTC. Residues: CSARDRVYNYGYTF.

This clonotype was observed many times. V is TRBV11-1 and J is TRBJ1-2; D is perhaps TRBD1 (6 bases). CDR1 is SGHAT, CDR2 FQDESV, per germline (reference sequence). V was trimmed by 5 bases and J by 4 bases, leaving 14 bases between them. This CDR3 spans 14 amino acids. CDR3 region: CASSDLQGVYGYTF. CDR3 bases: TGTGCCAGCAGCGATCTACAGGGCGTCTATGGCTACACCTTC.

This clonotype was found many times. This chain uses TRBV10-3 with TRBJ1-1; D is possibly TRBD1 (6 bases). V shed 4 bases and J shed 2 bases, with 8 bases lying between them. In germline, CDR1 is ENHRY, CDR2 SYGVKD. The CDR3 contains 13 residues. The CDR3 loop reads CAISATGNTEAFF. As DNA, the CDR3 is TGTGCCATCAGTGCGACAGGAAACACTGAAGCTTTCTTT.

A single count supports this clonotype. CDR3 coding DNA: TGCAGCGGGACAGGGGAAACGAACACTGAAGCTTTCTTT. It yields the protein CSGTGETNTEAFF. J is TRBJ1-1 and V is TRBV20-1; 10 bases match TRBD1. CDR1 and CDR2 (germline): DFQATT, SNEGSKA (reference sequence). There are 13 residues in the CDR3.

Here the CDR3 reads CASTGLAGSYNEQFF. DNA of the CDR3: TGTGCCAGCACCGGACTAGCGGGCTCCTACAATGAGCAGTTCTTC. The chain joins TRBV2 to TRBJ2-1, with TRBD2 identical over 11 bases. V shed 7 bases and J 0 bases; nucleotides not matched to a gene: 2. This CDR3 is built from 15 residues. Per the germline V gene, CDR1 is SNHLY and CDR2 is FYNNEI.

This clonotype was seen a few times. This could be a read error, since a much larger clone is one nucleotide away. The chain carries TRBV2 and TRBJ2-3, with 13 bases lining up with TRBD2. Germline-derived CDR1 and CDR2 are SNHLY and FYNNEI. The CDR3 is 18 residues long. The CDR3 bases are TGTGCCAGCAGCCCTGGGACTAGCGGGATCCCTAGCATAGATACGCAGTATTTT. Amino acids: CASSPGTSGIPSIDTQYF.

This clonotype was seen many times. CDR3 protein: CASSLESSGPYEQYF. CDR3 nucleotide sequence: TGTGCCAGCAGCTTAGAGTCTAGCGGCCCCTACGAGCAGTACTTC. The chain joins TRBV7-2 to TRBJ2-7, with 7 bases matching TRBD2. Germline-derived CDR1 and CDR2 are SGHTA and FQGNSA. V dropped 1 base and J dropped 2; count of bases not matched to a gene: 5. The CDR3 runs to 15 residues.

The chain carries TRBV6-1 and TRBJ1-3; 9 positions agree with TRBD1. There are 13 residues in the CDR3. After removal of 6 bases from V and 7 bases from J, the junction contained 4 bases not matched to a gene. The germline gives CDR1 MNHNS, CDR2 SASEGT. Here the CDR3 DNA reads TGTGCCAGCAGGACGACAGGGGGGAACACCATATATTTT. It yields the protein CASRTTGGNTIYF.

This clonotype was detected a few times. One end of the junction is discordant with germline, which a read error may explain. This chain uses TRBV7-9 with TRBJ1-4; TRBD1 might be the D (6 bases). The CDR3 spans 16 residues. CDR1 and CDR2 from the germline V gene are SEHNR and FQNEAQ (reference sequence). Written as DNA, the CDR3 is TGTGCCAGCAGCCCCCCATCCCCGGGGGCCAATGGAAAACTGTTTTTT. Amino acid sequence: CASSPPSPGANGKLFF.

This clonotype has a count of ten or more. V usage is TRBV11-3 and J usage is TRBJ2-7; 10 nucleotides align to TRBD1. CDR1 and CDR2 (germline): SGHNT, YENEEA. V was pared by 5 bases and J by 3 bases, with 4 bases of the junction left unmatched. The CDR3 is made up of 14 amino acids. The CDR3 loop is CASSAGQGFYEQYF. CDR3 DNA sequence: TGTGCCAGCAGCGCGGGACAGGGGTTCTACGAGCAGTACTTC.

There are many counts of this clonotype. The chain combines TRBV5-5 with TRBJ1-1, with D maybe TRBD1 (6 bases). Trimming shortened V by 5 bases and J by 3 bases, and 14 bases separated the two germline ends. The CDR3 loop spans 14 amino acids. Germline V gives CDR1 SGHKS, CDR2 YYEKEE (reference sequence). CDR3 DNA: TGTGCCAGCAGGAAGTACAGGGATGACACTGAAGCTTTCTTT. Translation: CASRKYRDDTEAFF.

This clonotype was recorded many times. The CDR3 DNA is TGTGCCAGCAGCCAATCCGTCCGACGGGGGGGCAACACTGAAGCTTTCTTT. It encodes CASSQSVRRGGNTEAFF. This chain connects TRBV3-1 to TRBJ1-1, with D tentatively TRBD1 (6 bases). The CDR3 totals 17 residues. CDR1 is LGHDT, CDR2 YNNKEL, per germline (reference sequence). Trimming stripped 2 bases from V and 2 bases from J, with 18 bases between.

CDR3 sequence (DNA): TGCGCCAGCAAGGGACTAGCGGGAGATCCATCCCCGGATGAGCAGTTCTTC. Translated: CASKGLAGDPSPDEQFF. The chain combines TRBV5-1 with TRBJ2-1; 14 bases match TRBD2. There are 17 residues in the CDR3. Trimming took 6 bases from V and 8 from J; bases not matched to a gene: 13. Germline V gene data show CDR1 as SGHRS and CDR2 as YFSETQ. Supplemented by reference TRBV5-1 and TRBJ2-1, the full variable domain reads KAGVTQTPRYLIKTRGQQVTLSCSPISGHRSVSWYQQTPGQGLQFLFEYFSETQRNKGNFPGRFSGRQFSNSRSEMNVSTLELGDSALYLCASKGLAGDPSPDEQFFGPGTRLTVL.